This entry concerns a single TCR beta chain. Its target is unknown. The 5'RACE template-switching step produced TCR cDNA and added a universal primer site and UMIs. Each CDR3 protein gets one entry after TCRdb re-called the 5' RACE reads with MiXCR. The sample lists about 550,000 distinct CDR3 sequences, roughly 19% occurring once. The data are from a study of T cells after yellow fever vaccination. The overall study: SMART-Seq v4 Ultra Low Input prepared the low-cell-number fractions. The study, taken as a whole, reports: The study noted that FACS-sorted repertoires could contain abundant clonotypes contaminating from the bulk population.

Trimming removed 6 bases from V and 3 bases from J, with 21 bases in between. The CDR3 loop spans 15 amino acids. CDR1 DFQATT and CDR2 SNEGSKA come from the germline V gene (reference sequence). This sequence joins TRBV20-1 and TRBJ2-7; tentative D call: TRBD2 (7 bases). Sequencing used PBMCs, obtained 15 days after the yellow fever booster vaccination. This TCR derives from a man aged 30 to 45 who received the YFV17D yellow fever vaccine. The CDR3 sequence is CSAKRGGGADYEQYF. CDR3 bases: TGCAGTGCGAAGAGGGGGGGTGGCGCAGACTACGAGCAGTACTTC.